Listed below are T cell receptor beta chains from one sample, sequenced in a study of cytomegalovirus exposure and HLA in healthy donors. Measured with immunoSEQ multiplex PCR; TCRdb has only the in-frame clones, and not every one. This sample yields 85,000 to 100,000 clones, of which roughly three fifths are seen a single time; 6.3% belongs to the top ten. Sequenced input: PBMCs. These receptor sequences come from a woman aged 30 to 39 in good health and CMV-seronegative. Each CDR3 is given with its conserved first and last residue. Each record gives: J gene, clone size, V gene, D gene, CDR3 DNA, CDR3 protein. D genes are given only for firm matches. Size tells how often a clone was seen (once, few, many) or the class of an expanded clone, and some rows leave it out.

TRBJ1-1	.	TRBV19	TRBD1	TGTGCCAGTAAAAAACAGGGGGCTAACACTGAAGCTTTCTTT	CASKKQGANTEAFF
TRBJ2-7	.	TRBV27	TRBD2	TGTGCCAGCAGTCGTGCGGGGGTGTCCTACGAGCAGTACTTC	CASSRAGVSYEQYF
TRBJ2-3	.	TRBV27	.	TGTGCCAGCAGTTTAACGGTTCGCACAGATACGCAGTATTTT	CASSLTVRTDTQYF
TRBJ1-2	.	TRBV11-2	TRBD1	TGTGCCAGCAGCAACCGGGACAGGGTCTATGGCTACACCTTC	CASSNRDRVYGYTF
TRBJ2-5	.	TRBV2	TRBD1	TGTGCCAGCAGGTCGACAGGGTTTTCAGAGACCCAGTACTTC	CASRSTGFSETQYF
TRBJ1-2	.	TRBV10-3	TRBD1	TGTGCCATCTTTGGAGGGGGCTCTACTAGAATATATGGCTACACCTTC	CAIFGGGSTRIYGYTF
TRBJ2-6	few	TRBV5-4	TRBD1	TGTGCCAGCAGCTTGGATGGGACAGGGGGCTCTGGGGCCAACGTCCTGACTTTC	CASSLDGTGGSGANVLTF
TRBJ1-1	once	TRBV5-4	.	TGTGCCAGCAGCTTGGCAGGGGAAGCTTTCTTT	CASSLAGEAFF
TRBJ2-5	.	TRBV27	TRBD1	TGTGCCAGCAGATCGGGACAGGGTGGAGGAGAGGCCCAGTACTTC	CASRSGQGGGEAQYF
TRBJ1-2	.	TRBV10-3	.	TGTGCCATCAGTGAGGTCCCCGGGGGGAGGGGCTACACCTTC	CAISEVPGGRGYTF
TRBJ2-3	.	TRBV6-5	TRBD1	TGTGCCAGCAGTTACTCGACAGGGACAGATACGCAGTATTTT	CASSYSTGTDTQYF
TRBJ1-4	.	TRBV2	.	TGTGCCAGCAGTGAACGGGGGGTGTATGAAAAACTGTTTTTT	CASSERGVYEKLFF
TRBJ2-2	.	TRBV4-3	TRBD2	TGCGCCAGCAGCCAATATAGTAGCGGGAGGGCCGGCGGGGAGCTGTTTTTT	CASSQYSSGRAGGELFF
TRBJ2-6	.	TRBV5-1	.	TGCGCCAGCAGCCTAGGTCACTCTGGGGCCAACGTCCTGACTTTC	CASSLGHSGANVLTF
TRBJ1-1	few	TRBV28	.	TGTGCCAGCATTGGGGGGGCGTGGACTGAAGCTTTCTTT	CASIGGAWTEAFF
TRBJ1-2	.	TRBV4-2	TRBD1	TGTGCCAGCAGCCCCCAGAGACAGGGGCCATGGGGCTACACCTTC	CASSPQRQGPWGYTF
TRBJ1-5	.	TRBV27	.	TGTGCCAGCAGTCCCCTAGGGGGGGCCACGTTTAGTCAGCCCCAGCATTTT	CASSPLGGATFSQPQHF
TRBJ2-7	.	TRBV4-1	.	TGCGCCAGCAGCCAAGACTCCCTTCCCGTTAAGTACTTC	CASSQDSLPVKYF
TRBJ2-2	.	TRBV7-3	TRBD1	TGTGCCAGCAGCAGAATGACAGGGATGAACACCGGGGAGCTGTTTTTT	CASSRMTGMNTGELFF
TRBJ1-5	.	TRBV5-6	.	TGTGCCAGCAGGTTCGGGGGGGGCTCGAGCAATCAGCCCCAGCATTTT	CASRFGGGSSNQPQHF
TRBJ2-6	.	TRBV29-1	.	TGCAGCGTTGAGGACAACTCTGGGGCCAACGTCCTGACTTTC	CSVEDNSGANVLTF
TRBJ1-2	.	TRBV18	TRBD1	TGTGCCAGCTCACCACGACAGGGGGAAAACTATGGCTACACCTTC	CASSPRQGENYGYTF
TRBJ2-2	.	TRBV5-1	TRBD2	TGCGCCAGCAGAAACACTAGCGGGGGGCGAACCGGGGAGCTGTTTTTT	CASRNTSGGRTGELFF
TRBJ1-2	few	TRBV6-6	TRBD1	TGTGCCAGCAACGACGGGTTGACAGGGTTCTATGGCTACACCTTC	CASNDGLTGFYGYTF
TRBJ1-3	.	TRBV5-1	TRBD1	TGCGCCAGCAGCTTAAGCGGGACAGGGAACACCATATATTTT	CASSLSGTGNTIYF
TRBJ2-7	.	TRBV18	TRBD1	TGTGCCAGCTCACGGGCGGACAGGGGCTACGAGCAGTACTTC	CASSRADRGYEQYF
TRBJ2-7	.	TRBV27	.	TGTGCCAGCAGTTTCCTACAGGCCTACGAGCAGTACTTC	CASSFLQAYEQYF
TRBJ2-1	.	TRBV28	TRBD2	TGTGCCAGCAGTTTAGCAGAAGCGGGACTCGGAGAGCAGTTCTTC	CASSLAEAGLGEQFF
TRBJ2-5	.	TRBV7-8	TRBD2	TGTGCCAGCAGCCCCAAGCGGGAATCACAAGAGACCCAGTACTTC	CASSPKRESQETQYF
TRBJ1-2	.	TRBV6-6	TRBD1	TGTGCCAGCAGGACCAATTACAGGGGATCGTATGGCTACACCTTC	CASRTNYRGSYGYTF
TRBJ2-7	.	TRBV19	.	TGTGCCAGTAGTTTCTCCTTGGGAGTCTACGAGCAGTACTTC	CASSFSLGVYEQYF
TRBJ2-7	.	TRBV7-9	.	TGTGCCAGCAGCTTAGACAGGGCCTACGAGCAGTACTTC	CASSLDRAYEQYF
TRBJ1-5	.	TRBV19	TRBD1	TGTGCCAGTAGGGTGACAGGGGCCAATCAGCCCCAGCATTTT	CASRVTGANQPQHF
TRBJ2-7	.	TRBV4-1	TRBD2	TGCGCCAGCAGCGAGCGGACTAGCGGGATCTACGAGCAGTACTTC	CASSERTSGIYEQYF
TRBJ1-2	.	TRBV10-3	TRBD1	TGTGCCATCAGTACAGGGGCCGGCTACACCTTC	CAISTGAGYTF
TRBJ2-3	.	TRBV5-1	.	TGCGCCAGCCCCCGGGGAGATACGCAGTATTTT	CASPRGDTQYF
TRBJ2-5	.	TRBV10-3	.	TGTGCCATCGACAACGGCAGGGATGGGGAGACCCAGTACTTC	CAIDNGRDGETQYF
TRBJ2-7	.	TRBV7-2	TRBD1	TGTGCCAGCAGCCAATCGGGAGGACAGGGGTCCTACGAGCAGTACTTC	CASSQSGGQGSYEQYF
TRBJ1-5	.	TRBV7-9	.	TGTGCCAGCAGCTCCCAGGGTGATAGCAATCAGCCCCAGCATTTT	CASSSQGDSNQPQHF
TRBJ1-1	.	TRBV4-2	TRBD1	TGTGCCAGCAGCCAAGCCTTGACAGGGGAGAGGAACACTGAAGCTTTCTTT	CASSQALTGERNTEAFF
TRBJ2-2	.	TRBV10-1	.	TGCGCCAGCAGTGATATGGTAGCCGGGGAGCTGTTTTTT	CASSDMVAGELFF
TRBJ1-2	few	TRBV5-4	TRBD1	TGTGCCAGCAGCACTCAGACAGGGATTTTTTATGGCTACACCTTC	CASSTQTGIFYGYTF
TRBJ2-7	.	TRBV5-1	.	TGCGCCAGCAGCTTGATCGGGTTGAGCTCCTACGAGCAGTACTTC	CASSLIGLSSYEQYF
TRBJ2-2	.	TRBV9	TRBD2	TGTGCCAGCAGCCCCCGACCGGGACTAGCGGGGGCGACGAACACCGGGGAGCTGTTTTTT	CASSPRPGLAGATNTGELFF
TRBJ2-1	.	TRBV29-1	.	TGCAGCGCTCGAGAGGTGAGCTCCTACAATGAGCAGTTCTTC	CSAREVSSYNEQFF
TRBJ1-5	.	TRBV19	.	TGTGCCAGTAGTATCGGTGAGCCCCAGCATTTT	CASSIGEPQHF
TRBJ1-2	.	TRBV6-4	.	TGTGCCAGCAGTTTAGTTGGTCGGTCCGGCTACACCTTC	CASSLVGRSGYTF
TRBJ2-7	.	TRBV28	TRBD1	TGTGCCAGCAGGGCCGGTGACAGGGCCTACGAGCAGTACTTC	CASRAGDRAYEQYF
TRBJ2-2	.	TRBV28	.	TGTGCCAGCAGCGTCAGGGGTTCTAGCGGGAACACCGGGGAGCTGTTTTTT	CASSVRGSSGNTGELFF
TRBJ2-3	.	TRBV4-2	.	TGTGCCAGCAGCCAGGGACTTGTGACAGATACGCAGTATTTT	CASSQGLVTDTQYF